The clone carrying this T cell receptor beta chain was counted a few times. The antigen remains undetermined. The data belong to a study of response to subunit inactivated influenza vaccine. General study findings and limits: Authors suggested few new T cells are recruited by each seasonal influenza vaccination.

TCRdb independently ran MiXCR on the RT-PCR reads; one entry per CDR3 protein. The sample yields under 550,000 distinct CDR3 sequences, more than 7% seen once. V shed 5 bases and J shed 7 bases, with 14 bases lying between them. The CDR3 totals 13 residues. Germline CDR1 reads SEHNR; CDR2 reads FQNEAQ (reference sequence). V and J are TRBV7-9 and TRBJ1-2; D ambiguous. The sequencing used PBMCs from blood, collected less than 30 months after vaccination. This clonotype was sampled from a man aged 45 to 75 who received an inactivated influenza vaccine. CDR3 in amino acids: CASSPLSVFGYTF. The CDR3 DNA reads TGTGCCAGCAGCCCCCTATCCGTCTTTGGCTACACCTTC.